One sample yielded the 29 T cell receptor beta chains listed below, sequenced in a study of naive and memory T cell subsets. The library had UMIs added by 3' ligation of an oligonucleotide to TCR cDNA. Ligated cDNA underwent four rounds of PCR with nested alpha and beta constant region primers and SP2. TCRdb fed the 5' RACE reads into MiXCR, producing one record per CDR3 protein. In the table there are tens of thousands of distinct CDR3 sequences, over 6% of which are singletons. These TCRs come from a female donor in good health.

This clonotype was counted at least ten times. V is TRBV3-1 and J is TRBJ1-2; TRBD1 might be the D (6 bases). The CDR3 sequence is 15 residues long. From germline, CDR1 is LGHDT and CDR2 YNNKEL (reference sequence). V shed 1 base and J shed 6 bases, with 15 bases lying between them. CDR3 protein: CASSQVPGVADGYTF. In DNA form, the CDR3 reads TGTGCCAGCAGCCAAGTCCCAGGGGTAGCAGATGGCTACACCTTC.

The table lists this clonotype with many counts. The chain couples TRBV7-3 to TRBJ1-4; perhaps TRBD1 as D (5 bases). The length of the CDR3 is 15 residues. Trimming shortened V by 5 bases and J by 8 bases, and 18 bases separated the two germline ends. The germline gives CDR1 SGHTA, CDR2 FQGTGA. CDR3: CASSPGGSPYEKLFF. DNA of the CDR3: TGTGCCAGCAGCCCGGGGGGGTCGCCGTACGAAAAACTGTTTTTT.

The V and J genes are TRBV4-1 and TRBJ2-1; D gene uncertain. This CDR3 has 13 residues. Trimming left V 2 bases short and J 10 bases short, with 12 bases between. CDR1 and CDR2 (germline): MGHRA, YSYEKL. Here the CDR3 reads CASSQWPSEEQFF. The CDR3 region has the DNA TGCGCCAGCAGCCAATGGCCCTCTGAAGAGCAGTTCTTC.

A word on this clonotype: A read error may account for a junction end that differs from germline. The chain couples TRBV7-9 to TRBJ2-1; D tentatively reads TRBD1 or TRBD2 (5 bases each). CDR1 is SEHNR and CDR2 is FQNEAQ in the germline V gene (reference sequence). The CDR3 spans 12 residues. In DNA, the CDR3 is TGTGCCAGCCACGGCCCCTCCGTCGGGGCGATATTC. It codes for CASHGPSVGAIF. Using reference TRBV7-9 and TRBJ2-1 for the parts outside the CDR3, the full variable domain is DTGVSQNPRHKITKRGQNVTFRCDPISEHNRLYWYRQTLGQGPEFLTYFQNEAQLEKSRLLSDRFSAERPKGSFSTLEIQRTEQGDSAMYLCASHGPSVGAIFGPGTRLTVL.

The CDR3 region has the DNA TGTGCCAGCAGCCCGACGGAGCGGGGGCGCACAGATACGCAGTATTTT. Encoded protein: CASSPTERGRTDTQYF. The rearrangement links TRBV7-8 to TRBJ2-3, with 8 nucleotides matching TRBD2. This CDR3 is built from 16 residues. Germline lookup yields CDR1 SGHVS and CDR2 FQNEAQ. After removal of 5 bases from V and 1 base from J, the junction contained 8 bases not matched to a gene.

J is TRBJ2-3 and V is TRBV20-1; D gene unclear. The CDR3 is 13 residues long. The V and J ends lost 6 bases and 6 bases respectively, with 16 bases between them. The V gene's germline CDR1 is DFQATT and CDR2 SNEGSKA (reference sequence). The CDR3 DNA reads TGCAGTGCGCCCAAGAGTGATAGGGATACGCAGTATTTT. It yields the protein CSAPKSDRDTQYF.

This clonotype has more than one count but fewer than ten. Written as DNA, the CDR3 is TGTGCCAGCTCACCAGTGGCCGATACGCAGTATTTT. Protein: CASSPVADTQYF. This chain joins TRBV18 and TRBJ2-3, with unresolved D. This CDR3 region has 12 residues. V lost 2 bases, J lost 6 bases, and 6 bases lay in between. Germline loops: CDR1 KGHSH, CDR2 LQKENI.

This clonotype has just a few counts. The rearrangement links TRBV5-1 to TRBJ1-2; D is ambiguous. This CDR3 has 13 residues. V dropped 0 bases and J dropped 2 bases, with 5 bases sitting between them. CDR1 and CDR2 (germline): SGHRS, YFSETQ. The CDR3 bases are TGCGCCAGCAGCTTGGGCCCCAACTATGGCTACACCTTC. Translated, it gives CASSLGPNYGYTF.

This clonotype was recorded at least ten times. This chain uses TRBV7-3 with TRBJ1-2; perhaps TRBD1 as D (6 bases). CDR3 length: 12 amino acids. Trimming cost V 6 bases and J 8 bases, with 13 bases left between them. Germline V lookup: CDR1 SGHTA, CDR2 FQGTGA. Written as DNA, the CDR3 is TGTGCCAGCAGTTCGGGGGCGGGCGGCTACACCTTC. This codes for CASSSGAGGYTF.

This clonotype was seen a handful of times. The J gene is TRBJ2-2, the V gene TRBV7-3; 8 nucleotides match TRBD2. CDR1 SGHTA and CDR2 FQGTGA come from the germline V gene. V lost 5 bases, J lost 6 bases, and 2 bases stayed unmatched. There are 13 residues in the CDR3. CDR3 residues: CASSTLAAGELFF. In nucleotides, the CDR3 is TGTGCCAGCAGCACACTAGCGGCCGGGGAGCTGTTTTTT.

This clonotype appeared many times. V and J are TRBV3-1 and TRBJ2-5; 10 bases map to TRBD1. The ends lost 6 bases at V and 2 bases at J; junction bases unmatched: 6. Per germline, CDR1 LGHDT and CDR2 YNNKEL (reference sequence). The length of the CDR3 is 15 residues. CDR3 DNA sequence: TGTGCCAGCAGTCACGGGACAGGGGATCAAGAGACCCAGTACTTC. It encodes CASSHGTGDQETQYF.

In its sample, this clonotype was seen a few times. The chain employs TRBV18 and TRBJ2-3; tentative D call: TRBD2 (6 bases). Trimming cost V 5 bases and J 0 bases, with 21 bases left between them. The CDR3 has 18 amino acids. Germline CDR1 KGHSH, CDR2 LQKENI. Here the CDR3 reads CASSSNLRRGPSTDTQYF. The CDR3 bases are TGTGCCAGCTCATCAAATCTAAGGCGGGGACCCAGCACAGATACGCAGTATTTT.

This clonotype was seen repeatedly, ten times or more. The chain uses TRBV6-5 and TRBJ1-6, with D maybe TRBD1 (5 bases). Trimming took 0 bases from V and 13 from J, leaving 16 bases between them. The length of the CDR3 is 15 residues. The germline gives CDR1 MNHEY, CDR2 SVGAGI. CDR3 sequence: CASSYSLTALGPLHF. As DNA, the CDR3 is TGTGCCAGCAGTTACTCGTTGACAGCTTTAGGGCCCCTCCACTTT.

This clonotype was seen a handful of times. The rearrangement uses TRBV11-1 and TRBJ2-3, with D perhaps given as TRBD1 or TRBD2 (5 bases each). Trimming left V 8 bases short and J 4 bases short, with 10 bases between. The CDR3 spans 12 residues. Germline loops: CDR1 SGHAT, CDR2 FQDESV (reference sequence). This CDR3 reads CASGTSPDTQYF. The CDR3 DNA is TGTGCCAGCGGGACGTCCCCAGATACGCAGTATTTT.

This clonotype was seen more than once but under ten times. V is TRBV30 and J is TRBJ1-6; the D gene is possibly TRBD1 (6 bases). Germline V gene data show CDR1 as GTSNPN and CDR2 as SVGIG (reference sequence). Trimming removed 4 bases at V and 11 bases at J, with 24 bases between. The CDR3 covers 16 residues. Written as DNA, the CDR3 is TGTGCCTGGACCCTCAGCCGACAGGCATCTAGTACACCCCTCCACTTT. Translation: CAWTLSRQASSTPLHF.

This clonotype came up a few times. CDR3 DNA sequence: TGTGCCAGCACTTATGGACTAGCGGCCGGGGAGCTGTTTTTT. The encoded protein is CASTYGLAAGELFF. The V gene is TRBV6-5, the J gene TRBJ2-2, with 10 bases matching TRBD2. Germline assignment: CDR1 MNHEY and CDR2 SVGAGI. CDR3 length: 14 amino acids. Trimming removed 7 bases from V and 6 bases from J; junction bases left unmatched: 5.

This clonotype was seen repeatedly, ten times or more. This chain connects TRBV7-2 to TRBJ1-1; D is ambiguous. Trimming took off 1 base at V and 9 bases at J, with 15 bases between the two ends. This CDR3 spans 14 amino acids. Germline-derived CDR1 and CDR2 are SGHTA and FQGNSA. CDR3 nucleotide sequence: TGTGCCAGCAGCTTAGTATACCCCTTTGATCAAGCTTTCTTT. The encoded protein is CASSLVYPFDQAFF.

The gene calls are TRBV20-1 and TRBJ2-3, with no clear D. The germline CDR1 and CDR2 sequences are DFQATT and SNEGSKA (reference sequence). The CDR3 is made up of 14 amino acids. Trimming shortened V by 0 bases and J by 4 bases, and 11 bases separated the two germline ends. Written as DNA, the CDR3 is TGCAGTGCTAGAGACTTTGGGAAGGCAGATACGCAGTATTTT. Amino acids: CSARDFGKADTQYF.

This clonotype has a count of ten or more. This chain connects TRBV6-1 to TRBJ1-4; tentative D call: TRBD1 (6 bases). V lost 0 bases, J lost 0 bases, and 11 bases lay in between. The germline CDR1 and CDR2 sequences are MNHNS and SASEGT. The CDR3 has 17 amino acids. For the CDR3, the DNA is TGTGCCAGCAGTGAAGCAACAGGGTTTGCAACTAATGAAAAACTGTTTTTT. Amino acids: CASSEATGFATNEKLFF.

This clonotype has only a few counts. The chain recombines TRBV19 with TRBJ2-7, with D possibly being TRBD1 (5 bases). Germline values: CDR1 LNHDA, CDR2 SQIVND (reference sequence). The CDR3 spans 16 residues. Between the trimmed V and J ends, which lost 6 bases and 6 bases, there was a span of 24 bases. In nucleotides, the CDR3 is TGTGCCAGTAGCGCAACGTTCTTAAGGGGTCAAGGCGAGCAGTACTTC. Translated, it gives CASSATFLRGQGEQYF.

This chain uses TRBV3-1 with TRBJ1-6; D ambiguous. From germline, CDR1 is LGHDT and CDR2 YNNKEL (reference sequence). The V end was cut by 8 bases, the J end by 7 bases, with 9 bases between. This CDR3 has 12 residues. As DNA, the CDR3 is TGTGCCAGCGGACTGAGGAATTCACCCCTCCACTTT. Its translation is CASGLRNSPLHF.

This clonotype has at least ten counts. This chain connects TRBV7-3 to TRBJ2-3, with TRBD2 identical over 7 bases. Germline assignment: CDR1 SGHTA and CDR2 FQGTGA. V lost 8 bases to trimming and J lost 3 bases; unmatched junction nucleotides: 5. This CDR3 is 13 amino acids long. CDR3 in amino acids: CASAAGVTDTQYF. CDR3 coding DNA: TGTGCCAGCGCGGCGGGGGTTACAGATACGCAGTATTTT.

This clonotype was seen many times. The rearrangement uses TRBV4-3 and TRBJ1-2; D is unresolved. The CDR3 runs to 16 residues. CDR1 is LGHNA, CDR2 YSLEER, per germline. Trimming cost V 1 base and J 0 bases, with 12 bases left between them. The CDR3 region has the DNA TGCGCCAGCAGCCAAGGGTACTGGGAGACTAACTATGGCTACACCTTC. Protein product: CASSQGYWETNYGYTF.

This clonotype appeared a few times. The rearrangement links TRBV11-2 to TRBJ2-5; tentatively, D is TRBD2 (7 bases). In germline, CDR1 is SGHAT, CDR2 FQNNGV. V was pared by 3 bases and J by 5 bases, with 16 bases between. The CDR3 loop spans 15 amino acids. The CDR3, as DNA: TGTGCCAGCAGCTTCGTCCGGGGGGCGGGGGAGACCCAGTACTTC. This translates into CASSFVRGAGETQYF.

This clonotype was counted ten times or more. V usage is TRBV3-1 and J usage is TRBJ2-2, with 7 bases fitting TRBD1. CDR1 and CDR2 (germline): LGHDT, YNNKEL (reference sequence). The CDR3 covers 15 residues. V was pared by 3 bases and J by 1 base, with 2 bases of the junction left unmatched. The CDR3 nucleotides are TGTGCCAGCAGCCACCGACAGGGGAACACCGGGGAGCTGTTTTTT. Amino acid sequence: CASSHRQGNTGELFF.

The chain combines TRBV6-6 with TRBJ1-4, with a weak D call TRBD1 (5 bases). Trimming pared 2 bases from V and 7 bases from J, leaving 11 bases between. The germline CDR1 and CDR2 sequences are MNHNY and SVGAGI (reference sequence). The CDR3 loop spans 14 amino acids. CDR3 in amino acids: CASSYRDQPEKLFF. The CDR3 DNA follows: TGTGCCAGCAGTTACAGGGACCAACCTGAAAAACTGTTTTTT.

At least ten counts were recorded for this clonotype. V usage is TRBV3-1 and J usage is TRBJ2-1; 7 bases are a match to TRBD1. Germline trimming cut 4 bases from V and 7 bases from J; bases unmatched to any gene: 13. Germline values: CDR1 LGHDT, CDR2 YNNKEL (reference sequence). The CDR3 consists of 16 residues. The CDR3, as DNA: TGTGCCAGCAGCCGACAGGGTTCCCCAACCAGGAATGAGCAGTTCTTC. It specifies CASSRQGSPTRNEQFF.

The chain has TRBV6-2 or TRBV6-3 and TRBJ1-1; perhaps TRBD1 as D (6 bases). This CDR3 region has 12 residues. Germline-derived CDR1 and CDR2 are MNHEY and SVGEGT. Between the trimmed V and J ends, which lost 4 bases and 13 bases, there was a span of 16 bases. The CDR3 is CASSSDGGRGFF. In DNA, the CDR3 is TGTGCCAGCAGTTCTGACGGGGGCCGGGGTTTCTTT.

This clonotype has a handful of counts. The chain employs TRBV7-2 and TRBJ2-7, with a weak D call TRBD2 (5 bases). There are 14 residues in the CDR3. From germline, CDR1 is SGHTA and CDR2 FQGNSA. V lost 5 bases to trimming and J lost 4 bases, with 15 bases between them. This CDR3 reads CASSPPYRGYEQYF. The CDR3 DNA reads TGTGCCAGCAGCCCTCCCTATCGAGGGTACGAGCAGTACTTC.